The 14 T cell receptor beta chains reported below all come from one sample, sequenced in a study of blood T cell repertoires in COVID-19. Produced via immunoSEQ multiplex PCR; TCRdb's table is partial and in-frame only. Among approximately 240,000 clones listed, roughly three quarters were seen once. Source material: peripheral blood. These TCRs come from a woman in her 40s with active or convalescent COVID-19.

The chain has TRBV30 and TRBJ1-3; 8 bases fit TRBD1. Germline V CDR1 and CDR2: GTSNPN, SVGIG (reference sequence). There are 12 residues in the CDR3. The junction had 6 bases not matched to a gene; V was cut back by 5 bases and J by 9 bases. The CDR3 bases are TGTGCCTGGGACAGGGGAGAGGGCACCATATATTTT. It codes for CAWDRGEGTIYF.

CDR3 sequence reads: CASSMFDRGEQFF. The CDR3 DNA reads as TGTGCCAGCAGTATGTTTGATAGAGGCGAGCAGTTCTTC. V is TRBV25-1 and J is TRBJ2-1, with D uncertain. CDR3 size: 13 residues. The V gene's germline CDR1 is MGHDK and CDR2 SYGVNS. Trimming shortened V by 5 bases and J by 10 bases, and 15 bases separated the two germline ends.

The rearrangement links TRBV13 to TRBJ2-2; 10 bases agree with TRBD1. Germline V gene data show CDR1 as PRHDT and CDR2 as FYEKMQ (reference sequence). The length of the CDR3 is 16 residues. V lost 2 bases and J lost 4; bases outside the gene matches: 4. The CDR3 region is CASSLQTGGFTGELFF. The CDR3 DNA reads TGTGCCAGCAGCTTACAGACAGGGGGCTTCACCGGGGAGCTGTTTTTT.

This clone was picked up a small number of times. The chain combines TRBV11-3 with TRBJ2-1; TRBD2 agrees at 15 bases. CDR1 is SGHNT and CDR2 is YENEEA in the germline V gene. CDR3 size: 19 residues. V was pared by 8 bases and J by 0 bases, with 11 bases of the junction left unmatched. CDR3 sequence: CASALGLAGGYNSYNEQFF. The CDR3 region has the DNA TGTGCCAGCGCTCTGGGACTAGCGGGGGGCTATAACTCCTACAATGAGCAGTTCTTC.

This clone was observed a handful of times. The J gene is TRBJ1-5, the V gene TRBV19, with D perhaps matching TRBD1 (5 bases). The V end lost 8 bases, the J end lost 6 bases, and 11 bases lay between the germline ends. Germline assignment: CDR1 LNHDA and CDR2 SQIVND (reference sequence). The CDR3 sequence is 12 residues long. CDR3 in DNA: TGTGCCAGTGGGGGGATAGGTCAGCCCCAGCATTTT. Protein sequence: CASGGIGQPQHF.

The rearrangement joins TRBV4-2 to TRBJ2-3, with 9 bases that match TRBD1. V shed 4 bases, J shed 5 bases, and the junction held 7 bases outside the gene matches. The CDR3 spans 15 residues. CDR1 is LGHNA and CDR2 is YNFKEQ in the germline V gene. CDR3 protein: CASSPGQGVEDTQYF. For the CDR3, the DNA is TGTGCCAGCAGCCCGGGACAGGGAGTGGAAGATACGCAGTATTTT.

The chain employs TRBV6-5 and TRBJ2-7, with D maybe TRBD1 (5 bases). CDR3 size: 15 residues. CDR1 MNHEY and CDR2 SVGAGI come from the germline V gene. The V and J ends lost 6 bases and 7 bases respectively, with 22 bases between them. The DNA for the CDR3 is TGTGCCAGCAGACCCATCTTTACAGGCACCTTGGAGCAGTACTTC. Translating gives CASRPIFTGTLEQYF.

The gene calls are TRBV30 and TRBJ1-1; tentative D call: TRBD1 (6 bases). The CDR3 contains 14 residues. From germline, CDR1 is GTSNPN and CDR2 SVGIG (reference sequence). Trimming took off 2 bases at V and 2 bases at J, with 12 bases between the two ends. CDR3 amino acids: CAWSKRGGNTEAFF. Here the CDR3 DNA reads TGTGCCTGGAGTAAAAGGGGGGGCAACACTGAAGCTTTCTTT.

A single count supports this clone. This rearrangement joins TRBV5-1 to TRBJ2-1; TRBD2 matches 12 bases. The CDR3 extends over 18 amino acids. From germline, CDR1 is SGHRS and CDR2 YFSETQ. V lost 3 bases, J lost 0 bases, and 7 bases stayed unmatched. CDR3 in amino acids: CASSSTSGGLSSYNEQFF. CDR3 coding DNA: TGCGCCAGCAGCTCGACTAGCGGGGGCCTCAGCTCCTACAATGAGCAGTTCTTC. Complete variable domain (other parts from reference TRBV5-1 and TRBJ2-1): KAGVTQTPRYLIKTRGQQVTLSCSPISGHRSVSWYQQTPGQGLQFLFEYFSETQRNKGNFPGRFSGRQFSNSRSEMNVSTLELGDSALYLCASSSTSGGLSSYNEQFFGPGTRLTVL.

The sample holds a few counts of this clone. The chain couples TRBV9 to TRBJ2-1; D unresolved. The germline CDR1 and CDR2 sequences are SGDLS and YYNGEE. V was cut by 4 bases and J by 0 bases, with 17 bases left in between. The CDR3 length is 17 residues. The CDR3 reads CASSPSRSVNSYNEQFF. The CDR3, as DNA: TGTGCCAGCAGCCCCTCCCGGTCGGTTAACTCCTACAATGAGCAGTTCTTC.

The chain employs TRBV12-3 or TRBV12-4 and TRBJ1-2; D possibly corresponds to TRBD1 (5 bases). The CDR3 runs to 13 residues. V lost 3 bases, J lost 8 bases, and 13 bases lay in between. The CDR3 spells CASSFGQGGGYTF. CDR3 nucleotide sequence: TGTGCCAGCAGTTTTGGCCAGGGTGGCGGCTACACCTTC.

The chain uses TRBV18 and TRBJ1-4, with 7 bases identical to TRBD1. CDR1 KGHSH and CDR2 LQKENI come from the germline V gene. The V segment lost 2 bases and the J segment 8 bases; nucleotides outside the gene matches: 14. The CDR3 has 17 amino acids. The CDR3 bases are TGTGCCAGCTCACCAGTCGGCCGGACAGGAAGATGGGAAAAACTGTTTTTT. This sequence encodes CASSPVGRTGRWEKLFF.

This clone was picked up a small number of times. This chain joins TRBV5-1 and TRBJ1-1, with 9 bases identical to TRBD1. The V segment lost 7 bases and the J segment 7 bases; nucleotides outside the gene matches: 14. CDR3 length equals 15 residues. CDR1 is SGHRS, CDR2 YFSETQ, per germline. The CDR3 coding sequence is TGCGCCAGCGGTTCCGGCGGGACAGGGCCTCTTGAAGCTTTCTTT. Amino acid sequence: CASGSGGTGPLEAFF.

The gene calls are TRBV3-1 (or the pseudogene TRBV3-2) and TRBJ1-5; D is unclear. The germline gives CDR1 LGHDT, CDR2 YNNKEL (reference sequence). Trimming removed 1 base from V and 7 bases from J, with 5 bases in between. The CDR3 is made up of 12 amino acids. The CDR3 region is CASSQAQQPQHF. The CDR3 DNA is TGTGCCAGCAGCCAAGCACAACAGCCCCAGCATTTT.